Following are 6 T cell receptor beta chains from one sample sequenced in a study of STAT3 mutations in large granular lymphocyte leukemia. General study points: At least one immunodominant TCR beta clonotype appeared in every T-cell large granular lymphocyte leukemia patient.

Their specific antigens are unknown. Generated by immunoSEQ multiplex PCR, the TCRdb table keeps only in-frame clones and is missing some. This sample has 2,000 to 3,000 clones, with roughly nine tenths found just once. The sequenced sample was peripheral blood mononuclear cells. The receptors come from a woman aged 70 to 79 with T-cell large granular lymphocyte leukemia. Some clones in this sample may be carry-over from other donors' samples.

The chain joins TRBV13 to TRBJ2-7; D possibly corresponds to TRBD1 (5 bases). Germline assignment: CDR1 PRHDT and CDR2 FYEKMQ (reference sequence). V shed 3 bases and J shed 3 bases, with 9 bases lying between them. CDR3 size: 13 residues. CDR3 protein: CASSFTTVYEQYF. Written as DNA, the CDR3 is TGTGCCAGCAGCTTTACGACAGTCTACGAGCAGTACTTC.

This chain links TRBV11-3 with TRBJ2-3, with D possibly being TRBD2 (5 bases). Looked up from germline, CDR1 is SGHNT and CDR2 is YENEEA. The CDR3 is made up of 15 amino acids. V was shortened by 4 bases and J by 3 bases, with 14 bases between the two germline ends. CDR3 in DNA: TGTGCCAGCAGCTCCCGTTTCGGGGAGACAGATACGCAGTATTTT. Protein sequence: CASSSRFGETDTQYF.

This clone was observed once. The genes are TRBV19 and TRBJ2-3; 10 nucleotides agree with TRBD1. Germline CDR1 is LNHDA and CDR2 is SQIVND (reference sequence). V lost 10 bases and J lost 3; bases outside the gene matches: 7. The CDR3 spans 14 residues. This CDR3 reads CATADRGTTDTQYF. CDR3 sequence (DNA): TGTGCCACCGCGGACAGGGGGACGACAGATACGCAGTATTTT.

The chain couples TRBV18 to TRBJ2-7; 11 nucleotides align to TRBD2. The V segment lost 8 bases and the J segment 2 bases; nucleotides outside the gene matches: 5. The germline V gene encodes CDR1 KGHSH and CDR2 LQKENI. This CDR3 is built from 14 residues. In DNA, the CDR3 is TGTGCCAGCCGTACTAGCGGGGGTCCCTACGAGCAGTACTTC. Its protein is CASRTSGGPYEQYF.

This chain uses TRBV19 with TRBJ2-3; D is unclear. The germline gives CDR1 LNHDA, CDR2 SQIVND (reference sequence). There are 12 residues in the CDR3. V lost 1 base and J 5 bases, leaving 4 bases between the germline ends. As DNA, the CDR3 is TGTGCCAGTAGTATAGTTGAAGATACGCAGTATTTT. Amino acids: CASSIVEDTQYF.

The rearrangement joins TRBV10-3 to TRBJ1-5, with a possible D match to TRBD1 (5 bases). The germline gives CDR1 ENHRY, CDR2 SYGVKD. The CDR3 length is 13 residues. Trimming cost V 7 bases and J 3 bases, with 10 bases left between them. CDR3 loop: CAITQGINQPQHF. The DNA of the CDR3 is TGTGCCATCACCCAGGGCATCAATCAGCCCCAGCATTTT.